This entry concerns a single T cell receptor beta chain. The TCR beta CDR3 regions underwent amplification using RNA transcripts as the source. Primed by the HTBI set, a first-round RT-PCR was run on the TCR CDR3. Each CDR3 protein gets one entry after TCRdb re-called the multiplex PCR reads with MiXCR. Of 800,000 or so distinct CDR3 sequences listed, around 39% were seen once; the top ten hold around 9.3%. This entry is derived from a study of T cells in Graves' hyperthyroidism and ophthalmopathy. This CDR3 has 15 amino acids. Germline V gene sequence: CDR1 SGHTA, CDR2 FQGNSA. V lost 4 bases and J lost 0, with 9 bases in between.

This rearrangement joins TRBV7-2 to TRBJ2-2; no reliable D call. The TCR was taken from a man younger than 35 with Graves' hyperthyroidism. Sequencing was performed on blood. CDR3 sequence: CASSSDETNTGELFF. The CDR3 coding sequence is TGTGCCAGCAGCTCAGACGAGACGAACACCGGGGAGCTGTTTTTT.